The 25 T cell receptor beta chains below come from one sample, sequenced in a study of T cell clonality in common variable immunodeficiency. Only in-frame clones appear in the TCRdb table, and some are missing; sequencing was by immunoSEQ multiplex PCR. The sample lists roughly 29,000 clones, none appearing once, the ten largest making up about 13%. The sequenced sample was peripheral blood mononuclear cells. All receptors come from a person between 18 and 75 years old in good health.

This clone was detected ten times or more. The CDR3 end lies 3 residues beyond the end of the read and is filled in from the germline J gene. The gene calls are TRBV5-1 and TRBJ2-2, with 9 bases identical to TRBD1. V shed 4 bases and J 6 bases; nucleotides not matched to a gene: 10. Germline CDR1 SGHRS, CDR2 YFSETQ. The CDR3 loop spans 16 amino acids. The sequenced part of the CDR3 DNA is TGCGCCAGCAGCGACGACAGGGGGAATCTGGCCGGGGAG. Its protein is CASSDDRGNLAGE. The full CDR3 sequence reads CASSDDRGNLAGELFF.

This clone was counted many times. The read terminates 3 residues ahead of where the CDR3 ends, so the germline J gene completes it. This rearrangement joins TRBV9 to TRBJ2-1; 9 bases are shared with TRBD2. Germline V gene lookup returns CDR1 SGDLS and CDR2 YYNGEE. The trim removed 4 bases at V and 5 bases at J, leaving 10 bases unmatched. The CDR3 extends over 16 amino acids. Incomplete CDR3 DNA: TGTGCCAGCAGCCCACACCCCCGACTAGCGGACAATGAG. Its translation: CASSPHPRLADNE. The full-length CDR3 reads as CASSPHPRLADNEQFF.

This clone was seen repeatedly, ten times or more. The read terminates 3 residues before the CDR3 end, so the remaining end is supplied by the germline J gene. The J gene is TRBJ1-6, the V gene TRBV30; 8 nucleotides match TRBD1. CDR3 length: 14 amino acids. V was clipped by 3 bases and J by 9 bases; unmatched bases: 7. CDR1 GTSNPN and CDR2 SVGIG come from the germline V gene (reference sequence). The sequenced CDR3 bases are TGTGCCTGGAGCCTGGGGACAGGTAGTTCACCC. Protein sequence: CAWSLGTGSSP. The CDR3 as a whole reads CAWSLGTGSSPLHF.

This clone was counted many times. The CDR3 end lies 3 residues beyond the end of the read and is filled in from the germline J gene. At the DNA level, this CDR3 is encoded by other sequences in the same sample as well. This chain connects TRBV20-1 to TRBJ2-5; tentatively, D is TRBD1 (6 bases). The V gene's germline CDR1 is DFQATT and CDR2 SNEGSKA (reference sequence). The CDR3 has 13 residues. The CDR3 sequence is CSARATGRETQYF. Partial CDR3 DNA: TGCAGTGCTAGAGCCACAGGGCGCGAAACC.

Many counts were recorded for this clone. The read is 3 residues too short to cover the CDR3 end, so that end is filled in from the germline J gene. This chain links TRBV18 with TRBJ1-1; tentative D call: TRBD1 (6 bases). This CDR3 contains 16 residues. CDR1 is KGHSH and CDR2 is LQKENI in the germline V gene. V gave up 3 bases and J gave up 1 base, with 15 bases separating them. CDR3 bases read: TGTGCCAGCTCACCCAATCGGGGGGCCGGGAACACTGAA. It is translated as CASSPNRGAGNTE. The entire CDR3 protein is CASSPNRGAGNTEAFF.

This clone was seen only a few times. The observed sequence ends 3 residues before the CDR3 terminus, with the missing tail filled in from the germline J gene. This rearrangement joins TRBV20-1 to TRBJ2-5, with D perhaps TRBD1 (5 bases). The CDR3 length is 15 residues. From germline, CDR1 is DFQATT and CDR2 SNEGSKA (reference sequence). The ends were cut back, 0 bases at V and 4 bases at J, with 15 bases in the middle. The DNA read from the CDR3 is TGCAGTGCTAGAGAAGGCAGGGATCTTCTAGAGACC. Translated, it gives CSAREGRDLLET. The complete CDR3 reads CSAREGRDLLETQYF.

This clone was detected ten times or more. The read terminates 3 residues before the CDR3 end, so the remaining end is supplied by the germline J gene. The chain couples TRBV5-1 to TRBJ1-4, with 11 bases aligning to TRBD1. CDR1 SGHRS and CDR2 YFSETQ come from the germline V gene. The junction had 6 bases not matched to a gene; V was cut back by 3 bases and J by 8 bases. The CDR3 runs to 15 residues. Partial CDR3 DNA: TGCGCCAGCAGCTACAGGACAGGGGGCGCGGAAAAA. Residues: CASSYRTGGAEK. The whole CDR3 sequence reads CASSYRTGGAEKLFF.

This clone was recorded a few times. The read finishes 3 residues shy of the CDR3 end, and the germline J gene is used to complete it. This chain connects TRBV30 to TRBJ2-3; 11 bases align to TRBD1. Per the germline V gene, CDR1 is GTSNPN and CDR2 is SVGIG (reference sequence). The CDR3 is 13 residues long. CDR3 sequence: CAGSGTGGETQYF. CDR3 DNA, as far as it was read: TGTGCCGGGTCTGGGACAGGGGGGGAGACG.

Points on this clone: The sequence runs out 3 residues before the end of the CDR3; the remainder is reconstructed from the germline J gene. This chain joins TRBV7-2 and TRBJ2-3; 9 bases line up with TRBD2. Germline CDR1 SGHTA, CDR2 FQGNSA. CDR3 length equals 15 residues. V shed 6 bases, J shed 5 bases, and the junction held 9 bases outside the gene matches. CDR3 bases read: TGTGCCAGCAGGAGAGAGGCGGGGGGGCAAGATACG. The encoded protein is CASRREAGGQDT. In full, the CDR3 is CASRREAGGQDTQYF.

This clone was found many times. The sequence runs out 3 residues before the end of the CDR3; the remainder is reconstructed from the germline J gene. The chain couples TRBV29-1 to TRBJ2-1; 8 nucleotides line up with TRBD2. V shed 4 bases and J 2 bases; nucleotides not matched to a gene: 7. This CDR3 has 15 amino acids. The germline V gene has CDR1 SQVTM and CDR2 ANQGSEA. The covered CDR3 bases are TGCAGCGTTGGGATTCGGGGGGGACCCTACAATGAG. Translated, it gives CSVGIRGGPYNE. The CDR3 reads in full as CSVGIRGGPYNEQFF.

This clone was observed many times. The sequenced part of the CDR3 DNA is TGCGCCAGCGGGCTTGGTAACACCGGGGAG. Its translation: CASGLGNTGE. The full CDR3 sequence reads CASGLGNTGELFF. The J gene is TRBJ2-2, the V gene TRBV5-1; no definite D call. The read terminates 3 residues before the CDR3 end, so the remaining end is supplied by the germline J gene. CDR3 length: 13 residues. V lost 7 bases and J 2 bases, leaving 9 bases between the germline ends. Germline lookup yields CDR1 SGHRS and CDR2 YFSETQ.

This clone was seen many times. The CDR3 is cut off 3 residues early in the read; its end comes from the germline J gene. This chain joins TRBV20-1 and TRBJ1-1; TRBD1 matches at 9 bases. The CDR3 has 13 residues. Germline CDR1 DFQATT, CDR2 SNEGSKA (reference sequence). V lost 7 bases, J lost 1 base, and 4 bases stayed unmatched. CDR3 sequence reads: CSDIQGANTEAFF. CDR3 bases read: TGCAGTGATATACAGGGGGCGAACACTGAA.

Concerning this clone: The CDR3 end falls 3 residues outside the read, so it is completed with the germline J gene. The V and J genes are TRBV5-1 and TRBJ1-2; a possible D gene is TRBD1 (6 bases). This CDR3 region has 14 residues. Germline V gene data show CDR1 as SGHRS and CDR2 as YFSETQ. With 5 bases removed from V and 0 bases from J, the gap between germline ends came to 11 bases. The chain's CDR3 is CASSSGTTNYGYTF. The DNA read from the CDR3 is TGCGCCAGCAGTTCCGGGACAACTAACTATGGC.

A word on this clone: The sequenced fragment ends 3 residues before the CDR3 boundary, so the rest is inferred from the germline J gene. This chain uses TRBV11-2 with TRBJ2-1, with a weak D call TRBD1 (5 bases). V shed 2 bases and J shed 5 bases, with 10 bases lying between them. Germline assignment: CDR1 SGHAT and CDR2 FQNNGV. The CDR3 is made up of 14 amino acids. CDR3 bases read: TGTGCCAGCAGCTTAAGACAGACTGACAATGAG. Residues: CASSLRQTDNE. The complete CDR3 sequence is CASSLRQTDNEQFF.

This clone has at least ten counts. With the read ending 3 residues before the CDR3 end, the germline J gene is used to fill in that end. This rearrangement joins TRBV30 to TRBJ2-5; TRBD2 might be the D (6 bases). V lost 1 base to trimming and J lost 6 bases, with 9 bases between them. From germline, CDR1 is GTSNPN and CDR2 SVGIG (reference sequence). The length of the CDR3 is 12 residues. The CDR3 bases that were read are TGTGCCTGGAGTGCACTAGCCAAGACC. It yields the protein CAWSALAKT. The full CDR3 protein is CAWSALAKTQYF.

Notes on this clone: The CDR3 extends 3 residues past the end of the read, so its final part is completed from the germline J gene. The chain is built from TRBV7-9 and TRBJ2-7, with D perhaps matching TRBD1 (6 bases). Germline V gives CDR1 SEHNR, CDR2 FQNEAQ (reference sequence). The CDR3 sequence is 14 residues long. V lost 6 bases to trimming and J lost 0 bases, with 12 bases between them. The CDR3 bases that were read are TGTGCCAGCAGACCAGACAGGCGCTCCTACGAG. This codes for CASRPDRRSYE. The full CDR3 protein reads CASRPDRRSYEQYF.

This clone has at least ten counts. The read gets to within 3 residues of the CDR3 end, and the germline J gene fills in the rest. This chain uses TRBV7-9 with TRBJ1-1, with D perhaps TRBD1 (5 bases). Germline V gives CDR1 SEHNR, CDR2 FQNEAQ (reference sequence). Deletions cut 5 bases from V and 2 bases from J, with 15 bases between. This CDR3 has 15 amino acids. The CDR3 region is CASSATRDSNTEAFF. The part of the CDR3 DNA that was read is TGTGCCAGCAGCGCTACCCGGGACTCCAACACTGAA. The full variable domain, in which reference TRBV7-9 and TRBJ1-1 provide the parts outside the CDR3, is DTGVSQNPRHKITKRGQNVTFRCDPISEHNRLYWYRQTLGQGPEFLTYFQNEAQLEKSRLLSDRFSAERPKGSFSTLEIQRTEQGDSAMYLCASSATRDSNTEAFFGQGTRLTVV.

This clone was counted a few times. The covered CDR3 bases are TGTGCCAGTAGTATCGACAGGGGCTCAGGT. It codes for CASSIDRGSG. The full CDR3 protein reads CASSIDRGSGQYF. The chain combines TRBV19 with TRBJ2-4; TRBD1 aligns across 8 bases. The read terminates 3 residues before the CDR3 end, so the remaining end is supplied by the germline J gene. The germline V gene encodes CDR1 LNHDA and CDR2 SQIVND (reference sequence). The CDR3 sequence is 13 residues long.

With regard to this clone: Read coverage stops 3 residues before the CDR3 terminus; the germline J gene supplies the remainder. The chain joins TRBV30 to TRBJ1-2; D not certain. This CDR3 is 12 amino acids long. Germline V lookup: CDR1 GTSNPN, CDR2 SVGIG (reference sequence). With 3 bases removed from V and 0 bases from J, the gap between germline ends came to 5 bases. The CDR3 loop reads CAWRAANYGYTF. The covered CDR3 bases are TGTGCCTGGAGGGCAGCTAACTATGGC.

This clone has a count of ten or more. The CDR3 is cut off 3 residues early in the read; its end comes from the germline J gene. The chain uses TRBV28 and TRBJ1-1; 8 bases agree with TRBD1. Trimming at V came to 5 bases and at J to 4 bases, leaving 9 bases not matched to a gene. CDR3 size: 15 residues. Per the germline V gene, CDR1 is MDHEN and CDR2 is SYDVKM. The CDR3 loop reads CASSPQGALGTEAFF. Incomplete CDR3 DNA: TGTGCCAGCAGTCCTCAGGGGGCATTAGGCACTGAA.

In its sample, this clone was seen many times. The CDR3 DNA, read in part, is TGCAGTGCTAGCCCTACCCGGACAGTTCAATACACTGAA. This codes for CSASPTRTVQYTE. The whole CDR3 sequence is CSASPTRTVQYTEAFF. The V and J genes are TRBV20-1 and TRBJ1-1; weak D call: TRBD1 (6 bases). The CDR3 end lies 3 residues beyond the end of the read and is filled in from the germline J gene. This CDR3 is built from 16 residues. Germline V gene sequence: CDR1 DFQATT, CDR2 SNEGSKA (reference sequence). Between the trimmed V and J ends, which lost 3 bases and 3 bases, there was a span of 20 bases.

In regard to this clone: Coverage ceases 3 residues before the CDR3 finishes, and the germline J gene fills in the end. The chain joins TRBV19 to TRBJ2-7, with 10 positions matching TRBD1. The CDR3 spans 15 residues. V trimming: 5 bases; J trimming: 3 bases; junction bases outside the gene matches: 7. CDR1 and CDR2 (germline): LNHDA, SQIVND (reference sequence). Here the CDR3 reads CASSYTGTGDYEQYF. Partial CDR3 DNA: TGTGCCAGTAGTTATACCGGGACAGGGGACTACGAG.

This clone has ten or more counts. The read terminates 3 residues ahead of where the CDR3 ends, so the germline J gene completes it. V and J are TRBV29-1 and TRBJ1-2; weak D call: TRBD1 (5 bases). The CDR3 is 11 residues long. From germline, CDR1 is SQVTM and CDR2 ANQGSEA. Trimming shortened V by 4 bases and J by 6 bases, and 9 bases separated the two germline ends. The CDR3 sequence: CSVVGGDGYTF. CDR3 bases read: TGCAGCGTTGTCGGGGGAGATGGC. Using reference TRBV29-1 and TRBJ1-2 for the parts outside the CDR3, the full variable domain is SAVISQKPSRDICQRGTSLTIQCQVDSQVTMMFWYRQQPGQSLTLIATANQGSEATYESGFVIDKFPISRPNLTFSTLTVSNMSPEDSSIYLCSVVGGDGYTFGSGTRLTVV.

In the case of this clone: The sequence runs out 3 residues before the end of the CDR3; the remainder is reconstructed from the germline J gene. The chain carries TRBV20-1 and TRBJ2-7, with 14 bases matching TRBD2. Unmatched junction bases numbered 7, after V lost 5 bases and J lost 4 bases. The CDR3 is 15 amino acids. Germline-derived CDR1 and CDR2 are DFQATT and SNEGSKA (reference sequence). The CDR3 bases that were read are TGCAGTGCTCGCCGACTAGCGGGGGGGCAGTACGAG. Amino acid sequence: CSARRLAGGQYE. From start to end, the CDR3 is CSARRLAGGQYEQYF.

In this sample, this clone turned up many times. This CDR3 reads CASSVEGHTEAFF. The sequenced CDR3 bases are TGTGCCAGTAGTGTCGAGGGTCACACTGAA. The V gene is TRBV19, the J gene TRBJ1-1, with D hard to call. The observed sequence ends 3 residues before the CDR3 terminus, with the missing tail filled in from the germline J gene. Deletions cut 5 bases from V and 3 bases from J, with 10 bases between. The CDR3 has 13 residues. Per germline, CDR1 LNHDA and CDR2 SQIVND (reference sequence).